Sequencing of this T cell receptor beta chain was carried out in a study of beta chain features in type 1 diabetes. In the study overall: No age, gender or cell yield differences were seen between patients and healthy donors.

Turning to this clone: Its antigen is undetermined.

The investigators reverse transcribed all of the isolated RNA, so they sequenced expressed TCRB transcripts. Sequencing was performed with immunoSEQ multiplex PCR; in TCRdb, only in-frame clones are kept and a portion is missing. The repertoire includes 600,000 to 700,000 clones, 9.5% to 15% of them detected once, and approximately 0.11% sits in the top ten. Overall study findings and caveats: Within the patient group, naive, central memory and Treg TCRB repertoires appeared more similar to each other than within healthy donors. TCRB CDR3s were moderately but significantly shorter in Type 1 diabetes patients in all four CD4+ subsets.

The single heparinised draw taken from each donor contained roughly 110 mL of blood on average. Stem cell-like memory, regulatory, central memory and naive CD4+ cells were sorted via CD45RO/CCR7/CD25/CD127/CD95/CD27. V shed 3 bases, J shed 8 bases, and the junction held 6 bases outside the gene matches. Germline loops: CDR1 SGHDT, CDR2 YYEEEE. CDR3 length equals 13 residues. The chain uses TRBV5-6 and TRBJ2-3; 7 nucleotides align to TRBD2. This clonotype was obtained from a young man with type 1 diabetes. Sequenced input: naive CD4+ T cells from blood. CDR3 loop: CASSWTSVATQYF. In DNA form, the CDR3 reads TGTGCCAGCAGCTGGACTAGTGTGGCTACGCAGTATTTT.